This record covers a single TCR beta chain. This sample was taken from a study of blood T cell repertoires in COVID-19. Study overall: From T cells, B-cell-depleted T cells, or PBMCs came the material, which was cDNA or gDNA.

After removal of 4 bases from V and 0 bases from J, the junction contained 6 bases not matched to a gene. This CDR3 is 16 amino acids long. The germline V gene encodes CDR1 LGHNT and CDR2 FRNRAP. TCRdb keeps only in-frame clones here, not all; method: immunoSEQ multiplex PCR. Of around 65,000 clones in the sample, roughly 80% were seen once. V and J are TRBV12-5 and TRBJ1-5, with 7 bases lining up with TRBD1. The receptor was isolated from a woman of 80 years or more with active or convalescent COVID-19. The sequenced sample was peripheral blood. Here the CDR3 reads CASGSGTAYSNQPQHF. In DNA, the CDR3 is TGTGCTAGTGGTTCCGGGACAGCTTATAGCAATCAGCCCCAGCATTTT.